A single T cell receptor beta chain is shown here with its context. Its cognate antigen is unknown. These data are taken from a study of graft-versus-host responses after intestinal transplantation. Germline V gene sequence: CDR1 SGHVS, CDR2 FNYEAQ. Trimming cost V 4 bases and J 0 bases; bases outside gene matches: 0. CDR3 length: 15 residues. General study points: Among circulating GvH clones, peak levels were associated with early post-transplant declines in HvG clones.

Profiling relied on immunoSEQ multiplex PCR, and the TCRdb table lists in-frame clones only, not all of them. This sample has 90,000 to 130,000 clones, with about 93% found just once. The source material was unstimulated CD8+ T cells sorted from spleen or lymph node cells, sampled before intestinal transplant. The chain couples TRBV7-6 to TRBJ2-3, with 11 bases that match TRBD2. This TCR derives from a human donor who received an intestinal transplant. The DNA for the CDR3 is TGTGCCAGCAGCTGGACTAGCGGGAGCACAGATACGCAGTATTTT. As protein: CASSWTSGSTDTQYF.